This is a list of T cell receptor beta chains from one sample in a study of identical twins. TCRdb used MiXCR to reprocess the 5' RACE reads, holding one entry per CDR3 protein. The sample holds some 900,000 distinct CDR3 sequences, approximately 13% seen once. These same records also appear under a second study, on yellow fever vaccine responses in identical twins.

What was sequenced was PBMCs. The receptors originated from a woman aged 18-30 years in good health. The CDR3 runs from the conserved cysteine through the conserved F or W. A D gene is named only where the DNA matches it firmly. Not all rows give a size; the values are once, few, many and, for expanded clones, a class.

size | J | D | V | CDR3 | DNA
- | TRBJ2-1 | - | TRBV2 | CASSGGGPTYNEQFF | TGTGCCAGCAGTGGTGGCGGGCCGACCTACAATGAGCAGTTCTTC
few | TRBJ2-3 | TRBD2 | TRBV5-1 | CASSPGLAGVKASTDTQYF | TGCGCCAGCAGCCCTGGACTAGCGGGAGTCAAGGCTAGCACAGATACGCAGTATTTT
- | TRBJ1-1 | TRBD1 | TRBV10-3 | CAISDEGTGGTEAFF | TGTGCCATCAGCGATGAAGGGACAGGGGGCACTGAAGCTTTCTTT
few | TRBJ2-3 | TRBD1 | TRBV9 | CASSPRTGQGTDTQYF | TGTGCCAGCAGCCCTCGAACGGGACAGGGTACAGATACGCAGTATTTT
few | TRBJ2-1 | - | TRBV4-1 | CASSHPLGDYNEQFF | TGCGCCAGCAGCCACCCCCTAGGGGACTACAATGAGCAGTTCTTC
many | TRBJ1-1 | - | TRBV6-5 | CASSYAPGANTEAFF | TGTGCCAGCAGTTACGCCCCAGGGGCCAACACTGAAGCTTTCTTT
few | TRBJ2-5 | TRBD2 | TRBV6-5 | CASRNSGGSQQETQYF | TGTGCCAGCAGAAACTCCGGGGGGAGTCAACAAGAGACCCAGTACTTC
few | TRBJ2-3 | - | TRBV24-1 | CATSASGTTDTQYF | TGTGCCACCAGTGCCTCGGGGACCACAGATACGCAGTATTTT
- | TRBJ2-1 | - | TRBV2 | CASSAGRDGEQFF | TGTGCCAGCAGCGCCGGACGGGACGGTGAGCAGTTCTTC
few | TRBJ2-6 | - | TRBV4-1 | CASSPHLNSGANVLTF | TGCGCCAGCAGCCCGCACCTTAACTCTGGGGCCAACGTCCTGACTTTC
- | TRBJ2-4 | - | TRBV28 | CASLDGSIAKNIQYF | TGTGCCAGCTTAGACGGAAGTATAGCCAAAAACATTCAGTACTTC
few | TRBJ2-1 | TRBD2 | TRBV12-3/TRBV12-4 | CASSPGGFWREGRWEQFF | TGTGCCAGCAGTCCAGGGGGATTTTGGCGGGAGGGCCGTTGGGAGCAGTTCTTC
few | TRBJ1-1 | TRBD1 | TRBV7-9 | CASSVGQENTEAFF | TGTGCCAGCAGCGTTGGACAGGAGAACACTGAAGCTTTCTTT
many | TRBJ1-2 | TRBD1 | TRBV5-1 | CASRPGAGGDNYGYTF | TGCGCCAGCCGCCCGGGAGCAGGGGGCGATAACTATGGCTACACCTTC
- | TRBJ2-1 | - | TRBV7-9 | CASSLGSTGNGIF | TGTGCCAGCAGCTTAGGCTCAACCGGCAATGGGATCTTC
- | TRBJ2-5 | - | TRBV29-1 | CSVQKTHQETQYF | TGCAGCGTTCAGAAGACACACCAAGAGACCCAGTACTTC
few | TRBJ1-4 | TRBD1 | TRBV29-1 | CSGSQGVREKLFF | TGCAGCGGATCACAGGGGGTTCGTGAAAAACTGTTTTTT
- | TRBJ1-1 | TRBD1 | TRBV6-6 | CASRPGQVGEAFF | TGTGCCAGCAGACCCGGACAGGTGGGCGAAGCTTTCTTT
- | TRBJ2-6 | - | TRBV3-1 | CASSRGARFPGANVLTF | TGTGCCAGCAGCCGAGGGGCGAGGTTTCCTGGGGCCAACGTCCTGACTTTC
- | TRBJ2-1 | TRBD2 | TRBV7-2 | CASSQGLAHEQFF | TGTGCCAGCAGCCAGGGACTAGCCCATGAGCAGTTCTTC
- | TRBJ1-4 | - | TRBV7-6 | CASSLAPGHLRTREKLFF | TGTGCCAGCAGCTTAGCGCCGGGACACCTCAGAACTCGTGAAAAACTGTTTTTT
- | TRBJ2-5 | - | TRBV7-2 | CASKLGWETQYF | TGTGCCAGCAAATTGGGCTGGGAGACCCAGTACTTC
- | TRBJ2-7 | TRBD2 | TRBV20-1 | CSARGRTSGQSSYEQYF | TGCAGTGCTAGAGGCCGGACTAGCGGACAAAGCTCCTACGAGCAGTACTTC
- | TRBJ2-3 | - | TRBV10-3 | CAISNSDYATTDTQYF | TGTGCCATCAGTAATTCGGACTATGCGACTACAGATACGCAGTATTTT
few | TRBJ2-3 | - | TRBV6-2/TRBV6-3 | CASRQNQRDRQYF | TGTGCCAGCAGACAAAATCAGAGGGATAGGCAGTATTTT